This record covers a single TCR beta chain. Its target is not known. Repertoires were generated with immunoSEQ multiplex PCR, while TCRdb's copy carries only in-frame clones and drops some. The repertoire has around 43,000 clones, roughly 93% of them found once; the top ten carry nearly 5%. Trimming removed 0 bases at V and 1 base at J, with 8 bases between. The CDR3 totals 15 residues. From germline, CDR1 is SGHNT and CDR2 YYREEE (reference sequence). This sample was taken from a study of PD-1 blockade in classical Hodgkin lymphoma. Noted time point: newly diagnosed, previously untreated cHL patient sample. Regarding the study as a whole: Whatever underlies the repertoire differences (possibly disease activity or prior therapy) remains undefined.

The chain couples TRBV5-4 to TRBJ2-1, with D maybe TRBD2 (6 bases). The sequencing input was peripheral blood mononuclear cells (PBMCs). The receptor's source is a human donor with classical Hodgkin lymphoma. The CDR3 sequence is CASSLGAGSYNEQFF. For the CDR3, the DNA is TGTGCCAGCAGCTTGGGCGCGGGATCCTACAATGAGCAGTTCTTC.